These 32 T cell receptor beta chains originate from one sample sequenced in a study of CD8 T cells in Susac syndrome. With random hexamers, reverse transcription was performed on roughly 0.5 to 1 ug of RNA. From the immunoSEQ multiplex PCR reads, TCRdb called clonotypes with MiXCR, one entry per CDR3 protein. The top ten hold approximately 0.09% of the sample, which has more than 120,000 distinct CDR3 sequences, 94% seen once. The sample consisted of CD4+ T cells from PBMCs. The receptor source for this set is a human donor in good health.

The rearrangement joins TRBV3-1 to TRBJ2-1; either TRBD1 or TRBD2 may fit D (5 bases each). Germline CDR1 LGHDT, CDR2 YNNKEL (reference sequence). The CDR3 loop spans 15 amino acids. V dropped 6 bases and J dropped 2 bases, with 14 bases sitting between them. CDR3 region: CASSHRDRPYNEQFF. CDR3 DNA: TGTGCCAGCAGTCACCGGGACCGTCCCTACAATGAGCAGTTCTTC.

This chain joins TRBV19 and TRBJ1-2, with TRBD1 as a possible D gene (6 bases). Germline V gives CDR1 LNHDA, CDR2 SQIVND (reference sequence). The CDR3 runs to 15 residues. Trimming took 5 bases from V and 6 from J, leaving 19 bases between them. This chain's CDR3 is CASSLTGHPLDGYTF. CDR3 in DNA: TGTGCCAGTAGTCTAACAGGGCACCCCTTGGATGGCTACACCTTC.

The chain recombines TRBV7-8 with TRBJ2-1, with 7 bases identical to TRBD1. CDR3 length equals 15 residues. Looked up from germline, CDR1 is SGHVS and CDR2 is FQNEAQ. V shed 5 bases and J 7 bases; nucleotides not matched to a gene: 11. The CDR3 loop reads CASSKKTGQWNEQFF. The CDR3 bases are TGTGCCAGCAGCAAGAAGACAGGGCAGTGGAATGAGCAGTTCTTC.

The rearrangement joins TRBV6-2 or TRBV6-3 to TRBJ2-5, with TRBD2 as a possible D gene (6 bases). Trimming cost V 6 bases and J 5 bases, with 16 bases left between them. Germline V gene lookup returns CDR1 MNHEY and CDR2 SVGEGT. The CDR3 runs to 14 residues. The CDR3 DNA follows: TGTGCCAGCAGCCGTGGACGGGGAGGCGAGACCCAGTACTTC. Translated: CASSRGRGGETQYF.

The V call is TRBV7-9, the J call TRBJ2-5; 9 positions agree with TRBD1. Looked up from germline, CDR1 is SEHNR and CDR2 is FQNEAQ (reference sequence). The CDR3 contains 16 residues. V trimming: 5 bases; J trimming: 5 bases; junction bases outside the gene matches: 12. The CDR3 loop is CASSPGTGMSAETQYF. DNA of the CDR3: TGTGCCAGCAGCCCCGGGACAGGGATGTCGGCGGAGACCCAGTACTTC.

This clonotype was seen once. V gene TRBV28 combines with J gene TRBJ1-5, with 9 bases fitting TRBD1. V shed 5 bases and J 6 bases; nucleotides not matched to a gene: 11. The CDR3 is 16 residues long. Per germline, CDR1 MDHEN and CDR2 SYDVKM. The CDR3 here is CASSPPGQGLGQPQHF. CDR3 DNA sequence: TGTGCCAGCAGTCCTCCGGGACAGGGCCTAGGTCAGCCCCAGCATTTT.

The rearrangement uses TRBV2 and TRBJ1-5; 7 nucleotides align to TRBD1. The CDR3 loop spans 15 amino acids. With V trimmed by 7 bases and J by 0 bases, 6 bases remained unmatched. Germline V gives CDR1 SNHLY, CDR2 FYNNEI. The CDR3 DNA reads as TGTGCCAGCACCTGGGACAGAAATAGCAATCAGCCCCAGCATTTT. This translates into CASTWDRNSNQPQHF. The full variable domain, rest sourced from reference TRBV2 and TRBJ1-5, is EPEVTQTPSHQVTQMGQEVILRCVPISNHLYFYWYRQILGQKVEFLVSFYNNEISEKSEIFDDQFSVERPDGSNFTLKIRSTKLEDSAMYFCASTWDRNSNQPQHFGDGTRLSIL.

The chain has TRBV20-1 and TRBJ2-3; no firm D call. CDR1 DFQATT and CDR2 SNEGSKA come from the germline V gene (reference sequence). V lost 0 bases, J lost 7 bases, and 14 bases lay in between. The length of the CDR3 is 14 residues. The DNA for the CDR3 is TGCAGTGCTAGAGATCTGTCGCAAAAGAATACGCAGTATTTT. Translated, it gives CSARDLSQKNTQYF.

This sequence joins TRBV2 and TRBJ1-3; TRBD1 agrees at 8 bases. The CDR3 loop spans 13 amino acids. After removal of 6 bases from V and 2 bases from J, the junction contained 0 bases not matched to a gene. The germline CDR1 and CDR2 sequences are SNHLY and FYNNEI. DNA of the CDR3: TGTGCCAGCAGGACAGGGGCTGGAAACACCATATATTTT. As protein: CASRTGAGNTIYF.

The rearrangement uses TRBV7-8 and TRBJ1-2; D is uncertain. CDR1 and CDR2 from the germline V gene are SGHVS and FQNEAQ. The CDR3 contains 14 residues. The ends were cut back, 1 base at V and 1 base at J, with 7 bases in the middle. CDR3 protein: CASSLGHINYGYTF. The CDR3 DNA reads TGTGCCAGCAGCTTAGGGCATATTAACTATGGCTACACCTTC. Complete variable domain (other parts from reference TRBV7-8 and TRBJ1-2): GAGVSQSPRYKVAKRGQDVALRCDPISGHVSLFWYQQALGQGPEFLTYFQNEAQLDKSGLPSDRFFAERPEGSVSTLKIQRTQQEDSAVYLCASSLGHINYGYTFGSGTRLTVV.

The chain uses TRBV20-1 and TRBJ2-6; D remains ambiguous. In germline, CDR1 is DFQATT, CDR2 SNEGSKA (reference sequence). The V end was cut by 4 bases, the J end by 0 bases, with 4 bases between. CDR3 length: 13 amino acids. In DNA form, the CDR3 reads TGCAGTGCTACACCCTCTGGGGCCAACGTCCTGACTTTC. It yields the protein CSATPSGANVLTF.

The rearrangement links TRBV2 to TRBJ2-6, with unresolved D. Germline V gives CDR1 SNHLY, CDR2 FYNNEI. Trimming stripped 4 bases from V and 0 bases from J, with 10 bases between. This CDR3 is 16 amino acids long. The CDR3 sequence is CASSVRRSSGANVLTF. CDR3 nucleotide sequence: TGTGCCAGCAGTGTCAGGCGGAGCTCTGGGGCCAACGTCCTGACTTTC. The full variable domain, its missing parts supplied by reference TRBV2 and TRBJ2-6, is EPEVTQTPSHQVTQMGQEVILRCVPISNHLYFYWYRQILGQKVEFLVSFYNNEISEKSEIFDDQFSVERPDGSNFTLKIRSTKLEDSAMYFCASSVRRSSGANVLTFGAGSRLTVL.

The chain recombines TRBV2 with TRBJ2-1; D may be TRBD1 (6 bases). Trimming shortened V by 8 bases and J by 7 bases, and 12 bases separated the two germline ends. Germline lookup yields CDR1 SNHLY and CDR2 FYNNEI. This CDR3 contains 12 residues. Here the CDR3 DNA reads TGTGCCAGCGGCAGGGGTTGGAATGAGCAGTTCTTC. Its protein is CASGRGWNEQFF.

The J gene is TRBJ2-6, the V gene TRBV20-1; D unclear. The CDR3 is made up of 12 amino acids. The V gene lost 4 bases and the J gene lost 9 bases, with 10 bases spanning the gap. Germline V gives CDR1 DFQATT, CDR2 SNEGSKA (reference sequence). The CDR3 loop reads CSAKAFGNVLTF. The CDR3 DNA is TGCAGTGCTAAGGCCTTTGGCAACGTCCTGACTTTC.

This chain joins TRBV6-1 and TRBJ2-4, with 12 bases aligning to TRBD2. The germline CDR1 and CDR2 sequences are MNHNS and SASEGT. Trimming at V came to 4 bases and at J to 6 bases, leaving 7 bases not matched to a gene. The CDR3 length is 16 residues. The CDR3 DNA reads TGTGCCAGCAGTGCCCCGACTAGCGGGAGTAGAAACATTCAGTACTTC. Translated, it gives CASSAPTSGSRNIQYF.

The chain recombines TRBV28 with TRBJ2-2; a possible D gene is TRBD1 (5 bases). There are 16 residues in the CDR3. Germline CDR1 and CDR2: MDHEN and SYDVKM. V lost 2 bases and J 0 bases, leaving 10 bases between the germline ends. Here the CDR3 reads CASSLTGHANTGELFF. The CDR3 DNA follows: TGTGCCAGCAGTTTAACAGGACACGCGAACACCGGGGAGCTGTTTTTT.

The chain is built from TRBV5-1 and TRBJ2-5, with D possibly matching TRBD1 (6 bases). The CDR3 is 13 residues long. The V gene's germline CDR1 is SGHRS and CDR2 YFSETQ. The ends were cut back, 4 bases at V and 1 base at J, with 8 bases in the middle. CDR3 region: CASSTDSQETQYF. In DNA, the CDR3 is TGCGCCAGCAGCACGGACAGCCAAGAGACCCAGTACTTC.

The V call is TRBV7-9, the J call TRBJ2-5; TRBD2 agrees at 11 bases. The V gene end was trimmed by 8 bases and the J gene end by 4 bases; junction bases not matched to a gene: 3. This CDR3 is built from 13 residues. In germline, CDR1 is SEHNR, CDR2 FQNEAQ (reference sequence). The CDR3 loop reads CASSGLAGETQYF. In DNA form, the CDR3 reads TGTGCCAGCTCCGGACTAGCGGGAGAGACCCAGTACTTC.

The chain carries TRBV30 and TRBJ1-5, with D uncertain. V lost 2 bases to trimming and J lost 7 bases, with 12 bases between them. CDR1 and CDR2 (germline): GTSNPN, SVGIG (reference sequence). This CDR3 has 13 residues. This CDR3 is CAWSLAGVQPQHF. The CDR3 coding sequence is TGTGCCTGGAGTCTAGCTGGTGTCCAGCCCCAGCATTTT.

The CDR3 here is CASTPWSSRETQYF. In nucleotides, the CDR3 is TGTGCCAGCACACCGTGGAGCAGCAGGGAGACCCAGTACTTC. This chain links TRBV5-4 with TRBJ2-5, with D hard to call. The CDR3 length is 14 residues. The germline CDR1 and CDR2 sequences are SGHNT and YYREEE (reference sequence). Trimming took off 6 bases at V and 5 bases at J, with 17 bases between the two ends.

This sequence joins TRBV21-1 and TRBJ2-3; the table's D call, TRBD2, has no DNA check behind it. TRBV21-1 is a pseudogene locus. The CDR3 is made up of 19 amino acids. This CDR3 is CASSGHRLAVGFSTDTQYF. The DNA of the CDR3 is TGTGCCAGCAGCGGCCACAGACTAGCGGTAGGGTTTAGCACAGATACGCAGTATTTT.

V and J are TRBV12-3 or TRBV12-4 and TRBJ2-1, with 7 bases aligning to TRBD1. The CDR3 contains 16 residues. Trimming removed 3 bases from V and 0 bases from J; junction bases left unmatched: 5. The CDR3: CASSFRGQSSYNEQFF. The CDR3 DNA follows: TGTGCCAGCAGTTTTCGGGGACAGAGCTCCTACAATGAGCAGTTCTTC.

V is TRBV20-1 and J is TRBJ2-1; TRBD1 might be the D (5 bases). The CDR3 contains 13 residues. The germline V gene encodes CDR1 DFQATT and CDR2 SNEGSKA (reference sequence). Trimming took 4 bases from V and 5 from J, leaving 12 bases between them. CDR3 loop: CSAKLFRDNEQFF. CDR3 sequence (DNA): TGCAGTGCTAAACTCTTCAGGGACAATGAGCAGTTCTTC.

The gene calls are TRBV5-4 and TRBJ2-2; 10 bases are shared with TRBD2. The V gene's germline CDR1 is SGHNT and CDR2 YYREEE (reference sequence). The CDR3 spans 17 residues. The trim removed 4 bases at V and 3 bases at J, leaving 9 bases unmatched. CDR3 sequence reads: CASSLPGTSVYTGELFF. The CDR3 region has the DNA TGTGCCAGCAGCCTCCCCGGGACTAGCGTATACACCGGGGAGCTGTTTTTT.

The chain links TRBV7-9 to TRBJ2-5, with 12 bases that match TRBD2. The CDR3 is 16 amino acids. Germline-derived CDR1 and CDR2 are SEHNR and FQNEAQ (reference sequence). Trimming removed 4 bases from V and 3 bases from J; junction bases left unmatched: 6. The CDR3 sequence is CASSSGTSGLKETQYF. Here the CDR3 DNA reads TGTGCCAGCAGCTCTGGGACTAGCGGGTTAAAAGAGACCCAGTACTTC. The whole variable domain, remainder taken from reference TRBV7-9 and TRBJ2-5, is DTGVSQNPRHKITKRGQNVTFRCDPISEHNRLYWYRQTLGQGPEFLTYFQNEAQLEKSRLLSDRFSAERPKGSFSTLEIQRTEQGDSAMYLCASSSGTSGLKETQYFGPGTRLLVL.

The genes are TRBV4-2 and TRBJ1-1; tentative D call: TRBD1 (6 bases). The CDR3 covers 16 residues. Trimming took 3 bases from V and 4 from J, leaving 18 bases between them. The germline V gene has CDR1 LGHNA and CDR2 YNFKEQ. This CDR3 reads CASSHREGQGSTEAFF. The CDR3 coding sequence is TGTGCCAGCAGCCACCGGGAGGGGCAGGGGTCCACTGAAGCTTTCTTT.

The chain employs TRBV6-1 and TRBJ2-1; D remains ambiguous. Trimming shortened V by 2 bases and J by 6 bases, and 11 bases separated the two germline ends. The germline gives CDR1 MNHNS, CDR2 SASEGT. CDR3 length: 14 residues. CDR3: CASSERFERNEQFF. For the CDR3, the DNA is TGTGCCAGCAGTGAACGGTTCGAGCGCAATGAGCAGTTCTTC.

The V and J genes are TRBV5-4 and TRBJ1-4; TRBD1 aligns across 10 bases. V gave up 4 bases and J gave up 5 bases; unmatched junction bases: 5. CDR3 length: 15 residues. Germline V gene data show CDR1 as SGHNT and CDR2 as YYREEE (reference sequence). The CDR3 DNA sequence: TGTGCCAGCAGCACCCGGACAGGGGGAAATGAAAAACTGTTTTTT. Translation gives CASSTRTGGNEKLFF.

This clonotype was detected only once. The rearrangement joins TRBV7-2 to TRBJ2-3, with D hard to call. The V gene's germline CDR1 is SGHTA and CDR2 FQGNSA. The V end lost 1 base, the J end lost 0 bases, and 11 bases lay between the germline ends. The CDR3 spans 16 residues. The CDR3 DNA sequence: TGTGCCAGCAGCTTAGATTCTCCGTTTAGCACAGATACGCAGTATTTT. This sequence encodes CASSLDSPFSTDTQYF.

This rearrangement joins TRBV30 to TRBJ1-1; no firm D call. The CDR3 totals 15 residues. Trimming stripped 0 bases from V and 2 bases from J, with 13 bases between. In germline, CDR1 is GTSNPN, CDR2 SVGIG (reference sequence). The CDR3 sequence is CAWSVKKKGNTEAFF. CDR3 nucleotide sequence: TGTGCCTGGAGTGTCAAGAAGAAGGGAAACACTGAAGCTTTCTTT.

The genes are TRBV6-5 and TRBJ2-7, with D possibly matching TRBD1 (7 bases). V gave up 4 bases and J gave up 5 bases, with 24 bases separating them. Germline V gene data show CDR1 as MNHEY and CDR2 as SVGAGI. The CDR3 is 17 residues long. CDR3 in DNA: TGTGCCAGCAGTTCCCTGGGCCGGGGGACAGTTAGCCACGAGCAGTACTTC. It encodes CASSSLGRGTVSHEQYF.

The genes are TRBV28 and TRBJ2-1; weak D call: TRBD2 (6 bases). V was pared by 3 bases and J by 15 bases, with 15 bases between. This CDR3 has 12 residues. Germline CDR1 and CDR2: MDHEN and SYDVKM. DNA of the CDR3: TGTGCCAGCAGTTTGGTCGGCGGGAAGGTGTTCTTC. Protein: CASSLVGGKVFF.